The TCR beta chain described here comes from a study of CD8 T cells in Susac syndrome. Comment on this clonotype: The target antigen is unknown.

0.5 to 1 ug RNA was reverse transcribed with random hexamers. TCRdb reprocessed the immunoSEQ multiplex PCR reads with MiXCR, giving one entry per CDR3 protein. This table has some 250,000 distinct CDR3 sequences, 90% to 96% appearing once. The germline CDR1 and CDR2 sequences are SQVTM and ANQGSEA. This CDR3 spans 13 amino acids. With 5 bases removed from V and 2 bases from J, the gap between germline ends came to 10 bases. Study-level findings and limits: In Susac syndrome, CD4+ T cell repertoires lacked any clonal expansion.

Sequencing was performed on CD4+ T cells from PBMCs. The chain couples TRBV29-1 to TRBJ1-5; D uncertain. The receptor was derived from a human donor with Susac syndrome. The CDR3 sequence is CSVPGIGNQPQHF. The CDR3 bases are TGCAGCGTTCCAGGTATTGGCAATCAGCCCCAGCATTTT.